This T cell receptor (beta chain) was identified in a study of CD4 T cells in relation to SARS-CoV-2 and coronaviruses. As for the study in general: ViraFEST: approximately eleven-day antigen culture of PBMCs, then TCR beta CDR3 sequencing.

The unexposed donors gave CD4+ T cells in 2011-2018, prior to COVID-19. After ten to eleven days of culture, CD4+ T cells were isolated. Cultures held under 2.5 million PBMCs per well with 9 to 10 IU/ml IL-2. TCRdb's copy holds only in-frame clones and misses some; the assay was immunoSEQ multiplex PCR. This repertoire shows around 20,000 clones, around 68% found once; its top ten account for around 20%. This CDR3 is 14 amino acids long. Germline CDR1 is ENHRY and CDR2 is SYGVKD. The J segment lost 4 bases and the V segment lost 6 bases, leaving 7 bases of the junction unmatched. About this clone: Its target is unknown.

Study-wide results and caveats: No donor gave both pre-pandemic and post-infection samples.

The source of this sequence is a human donor in good health. The J gene is TRBJ2-7, the V gene TRBV10-3, with 9 nucleotides matching TRBD1. The specimen was CD4+ T cells from PBMCs, cultured in vitro. In DNA form, the CDR3 reads TGTGCCATCAGCCCCGGGACAGGGTTTTACGAGCAGTACTTC. Its translation is CAISPGTGFYEQYF.